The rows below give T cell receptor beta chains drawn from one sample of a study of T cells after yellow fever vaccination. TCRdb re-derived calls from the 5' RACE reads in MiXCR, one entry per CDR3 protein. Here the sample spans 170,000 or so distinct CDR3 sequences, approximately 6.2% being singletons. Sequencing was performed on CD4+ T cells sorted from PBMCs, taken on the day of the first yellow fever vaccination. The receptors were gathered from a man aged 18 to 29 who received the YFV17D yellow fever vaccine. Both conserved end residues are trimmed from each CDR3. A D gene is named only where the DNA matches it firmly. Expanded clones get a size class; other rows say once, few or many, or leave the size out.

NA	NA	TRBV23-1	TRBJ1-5	VSCQQMSNEPQH
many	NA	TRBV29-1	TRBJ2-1	SIQIGDEQF
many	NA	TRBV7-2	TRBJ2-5	ASSLGGRQETQY
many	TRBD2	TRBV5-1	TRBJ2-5	ASSLGRGLAGEETQY
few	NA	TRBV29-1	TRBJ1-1	SVVPGAGSAEAF
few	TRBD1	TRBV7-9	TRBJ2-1	ASSVQGSHEQF
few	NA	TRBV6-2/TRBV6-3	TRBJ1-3	ASIPWASGNTIY
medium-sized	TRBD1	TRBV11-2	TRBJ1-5	ASSVGTGGQPQH
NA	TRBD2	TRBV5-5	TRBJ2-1	ASSKISGGSYNEQF
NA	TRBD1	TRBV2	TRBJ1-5	ASTHNPGTGKSNQPQH
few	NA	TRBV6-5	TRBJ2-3	ASSDSLLDTQY
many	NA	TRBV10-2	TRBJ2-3	ASSPSRDTQY
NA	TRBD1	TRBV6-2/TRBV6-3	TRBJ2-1	ASSYSRTGSGNEQI
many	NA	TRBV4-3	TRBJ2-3	ASSRDSLTDTQY
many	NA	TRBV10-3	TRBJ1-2	AISETKGPVNYGYT
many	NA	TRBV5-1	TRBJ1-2	ASTLEGGYGYT
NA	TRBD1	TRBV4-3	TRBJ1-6	ASSQETGIAYNSPLH
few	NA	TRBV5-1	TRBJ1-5	ASSLIGVGQPQH
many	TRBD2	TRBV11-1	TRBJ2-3	ASSLGSSGGPSTDTQY
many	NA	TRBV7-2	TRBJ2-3	ASSRRGHITDTQY
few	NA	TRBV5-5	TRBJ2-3	ASSPEWTPGDTQY
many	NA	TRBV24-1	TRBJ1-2	ATSYGTPGFYGYT